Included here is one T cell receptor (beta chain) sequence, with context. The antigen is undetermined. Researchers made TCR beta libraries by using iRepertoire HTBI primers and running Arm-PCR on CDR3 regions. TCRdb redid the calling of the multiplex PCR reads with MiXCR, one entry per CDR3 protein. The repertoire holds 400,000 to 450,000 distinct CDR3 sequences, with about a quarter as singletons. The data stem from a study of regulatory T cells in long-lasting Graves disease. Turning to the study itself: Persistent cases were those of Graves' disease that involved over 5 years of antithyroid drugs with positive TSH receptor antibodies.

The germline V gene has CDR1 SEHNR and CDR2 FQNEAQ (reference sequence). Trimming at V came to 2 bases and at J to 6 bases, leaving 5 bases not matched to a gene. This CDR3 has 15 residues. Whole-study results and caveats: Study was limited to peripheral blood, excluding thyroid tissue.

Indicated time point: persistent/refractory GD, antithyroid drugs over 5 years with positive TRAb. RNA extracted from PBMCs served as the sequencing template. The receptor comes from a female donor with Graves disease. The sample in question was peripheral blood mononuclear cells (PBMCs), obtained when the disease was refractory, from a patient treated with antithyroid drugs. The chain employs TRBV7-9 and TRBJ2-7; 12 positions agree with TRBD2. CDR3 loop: CASSLLAGGLGEQYF. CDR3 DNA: TGTGCCAGCAGCTTACTAGCGGGAGGGCTGGGCGAGCAGTACTTC.